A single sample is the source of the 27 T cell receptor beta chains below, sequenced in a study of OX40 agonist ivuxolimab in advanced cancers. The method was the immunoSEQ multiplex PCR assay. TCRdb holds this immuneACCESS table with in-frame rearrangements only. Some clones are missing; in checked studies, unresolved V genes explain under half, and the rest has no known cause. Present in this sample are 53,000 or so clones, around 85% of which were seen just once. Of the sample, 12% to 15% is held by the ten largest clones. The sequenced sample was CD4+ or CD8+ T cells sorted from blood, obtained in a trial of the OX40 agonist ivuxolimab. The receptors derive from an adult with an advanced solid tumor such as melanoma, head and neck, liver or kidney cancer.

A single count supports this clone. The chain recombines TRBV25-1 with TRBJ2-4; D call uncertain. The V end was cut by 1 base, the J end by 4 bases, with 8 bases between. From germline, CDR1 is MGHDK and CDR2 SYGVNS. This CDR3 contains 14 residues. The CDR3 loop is CASSESNTKNIQYF. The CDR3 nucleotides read TGTGCCAGCAGTGAATCGAACACTAAAAACATTCAGTACTTC.

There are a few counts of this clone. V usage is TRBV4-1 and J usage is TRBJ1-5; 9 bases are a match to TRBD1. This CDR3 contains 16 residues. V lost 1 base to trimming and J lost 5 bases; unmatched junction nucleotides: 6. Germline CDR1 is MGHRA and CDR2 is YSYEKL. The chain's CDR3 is CASSQAPGQGYQPQHF. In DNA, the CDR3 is TGCGCCAGCAGCCAAGCACCGGGACAGGGTTATCAGCCCCAGCATTTT.

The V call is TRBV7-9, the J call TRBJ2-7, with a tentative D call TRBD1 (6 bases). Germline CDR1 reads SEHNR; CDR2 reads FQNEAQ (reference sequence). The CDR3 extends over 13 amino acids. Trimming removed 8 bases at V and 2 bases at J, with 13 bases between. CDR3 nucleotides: TGTGCCAGCGGGACACAACCCACCTACGAGCAGTACTTC. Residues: CASGTQPTYEQYF.

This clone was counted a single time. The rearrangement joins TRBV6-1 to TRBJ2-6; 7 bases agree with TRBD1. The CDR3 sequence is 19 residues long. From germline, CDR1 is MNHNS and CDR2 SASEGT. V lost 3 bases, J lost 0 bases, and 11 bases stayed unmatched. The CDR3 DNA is TGTGCCAGCAGTGACGGTAGGGGACAGATCTTCTCTGGGGCCAACGTCCTGACTTTC. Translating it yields CASSDGRGQIFSGANVLTF.

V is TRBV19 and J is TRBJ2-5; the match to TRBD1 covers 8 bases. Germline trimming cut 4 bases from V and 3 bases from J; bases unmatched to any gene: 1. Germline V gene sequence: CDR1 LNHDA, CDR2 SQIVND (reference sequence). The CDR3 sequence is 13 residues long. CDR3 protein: CASSRQGKETQYF. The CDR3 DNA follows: TGTGCCAGTAGTAGACAGGGGAAAGAGACCCAGTACTTC.

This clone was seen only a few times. CDR3 residues: CASSLRPNSNQPQHF. The DNA for the CDR3 is TGTGCCAGCAGTTTACGTCCGAATAGCAATCAGCCCCAGCATTTT. The genes are TRBV27 and TRBJ1-5; D unresolved. Germline V gene lookup returns CDR1 MNHEY and CDR2 SMNVEV (reference sequence). V dropped 2 bases and J dropped 0 bases, with 8 bases sitting between them. This CDR3 region has 15 residues.

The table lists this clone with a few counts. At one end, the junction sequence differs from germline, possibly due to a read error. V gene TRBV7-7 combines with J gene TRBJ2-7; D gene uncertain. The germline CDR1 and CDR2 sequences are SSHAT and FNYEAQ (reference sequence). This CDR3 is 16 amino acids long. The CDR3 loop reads CASSPRLEGPTYEQYF. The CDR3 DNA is TGTGCTAGCAGCCCCCGGCTCGAAGGTCCAACCTACGAGCAGTACTTC.

CDR3 sequence (DNA): TGTGCCAGTAGTATGGGGACTCTGAACACCGGGGAGCTGTTTTTT. Translated: CASSMGTLNTGELFF. The chain couples TRBV19 to TRBJ2-2; D is possibly TRBD2 (6 bases). The CDR3 is made up of 15 amino acids. V dropped 3 bases and J dropped 1 base, with 9 bases sitting between them. CDR1 is LNHDA, CDR2 SQIVND, per germline (reference sequence).

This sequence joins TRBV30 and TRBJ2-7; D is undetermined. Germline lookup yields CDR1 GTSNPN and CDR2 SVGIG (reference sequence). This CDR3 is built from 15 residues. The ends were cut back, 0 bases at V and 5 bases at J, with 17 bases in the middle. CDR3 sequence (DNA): TGTGCCTGGAGTGTACGGTTCGGCAGTTTGGACGAGCAGTACTTC. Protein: CAWSVRFGSLDEQYF.

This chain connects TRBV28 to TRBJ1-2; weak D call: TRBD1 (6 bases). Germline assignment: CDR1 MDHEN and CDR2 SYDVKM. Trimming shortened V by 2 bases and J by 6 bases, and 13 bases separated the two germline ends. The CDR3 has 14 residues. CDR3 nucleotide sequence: TGTGCCAGCAGTTTACGTACAGGGATTCATGGCTACACCTTC. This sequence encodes CASSLRTGIHGYTF.

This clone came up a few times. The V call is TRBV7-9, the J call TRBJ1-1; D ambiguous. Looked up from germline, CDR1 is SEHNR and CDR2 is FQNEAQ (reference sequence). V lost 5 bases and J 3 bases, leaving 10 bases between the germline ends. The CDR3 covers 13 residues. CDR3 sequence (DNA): TGTGCCAGCAGCGTAAGGTCTGACACTGAAGCTTTCTTT. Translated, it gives CASSVRSDTEAFF.

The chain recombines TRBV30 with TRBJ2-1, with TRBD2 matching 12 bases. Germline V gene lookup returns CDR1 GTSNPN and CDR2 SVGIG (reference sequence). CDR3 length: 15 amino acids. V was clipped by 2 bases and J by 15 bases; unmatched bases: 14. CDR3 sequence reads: CAWSPPGLAGPGGFF. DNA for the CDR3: TGTGCCTGGAGTCCACCGGGACTAGCGGGTCCGGGGGGGTTCTTC.

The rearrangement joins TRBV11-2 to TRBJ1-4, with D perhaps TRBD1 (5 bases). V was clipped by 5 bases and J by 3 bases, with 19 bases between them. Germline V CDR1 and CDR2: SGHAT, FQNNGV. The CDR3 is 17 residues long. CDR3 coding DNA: TGTGCCAGCAGCCCAGGCGGAAGGGGTCGGTCTAATGAAAAACTGTTTTTT. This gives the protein CASSPGGRGRSNEKLFF.

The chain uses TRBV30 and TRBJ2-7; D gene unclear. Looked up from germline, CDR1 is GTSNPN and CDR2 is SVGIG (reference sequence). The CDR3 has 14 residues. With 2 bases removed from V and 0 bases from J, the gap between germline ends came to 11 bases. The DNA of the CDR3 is TGTGCCTGGAGTCGTACAAGGTCCTCCTACGAGCAGTACTTC. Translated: CAWSRTRSSYEQYF.

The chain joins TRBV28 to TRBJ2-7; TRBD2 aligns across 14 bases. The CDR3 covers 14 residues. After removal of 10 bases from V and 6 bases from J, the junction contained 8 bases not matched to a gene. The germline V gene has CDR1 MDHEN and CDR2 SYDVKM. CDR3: CATRTSGRILEQYF. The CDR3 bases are TGTGCCACCCGGACTAGCGGGAGGATCCTCGAGCAGTACTTC. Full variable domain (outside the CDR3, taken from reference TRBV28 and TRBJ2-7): DVKVTQSSRYLVKRTGEKVFLECVQDMDHENMFWYRQDPGLGLRLIYFSYDVKMKEKGDIPEGYSVSREKKERFSLILESASTNQTSMYLCATRTSGRILEQYFGPGTRLTVT.

This CDR3 is CASSARTSGRKETQYF. CDR3 nucleotides: TGTGCCAGCAGCGCGCGGACTAGCGGGAGGAAAGAGACCCAGTACTTC. The chain links TRBV5-6 to TRBJ2-5; TRBD2 agrees at 14 bases. In germline, CDR1 is SGHDT, CDR2 YYEEEE. There are 16 residues in the CDR3. Losses at the gene ends were 4 bases for V and 3 bases for J; bases not matched to a gene: 5. Complete variable domain (other parts from reference TRBV5-6 and TRBJ2-5): DAGVTQSPTHLIKTRGQQVTLRCSPKSGHDTVSWYQQALGQGPQFIFQYYEEEERQRGNFPDRFSGHQFPNYSSELNVNALLLGDSALYLCASSARTSGRKETQYFGPGTRLLVL.

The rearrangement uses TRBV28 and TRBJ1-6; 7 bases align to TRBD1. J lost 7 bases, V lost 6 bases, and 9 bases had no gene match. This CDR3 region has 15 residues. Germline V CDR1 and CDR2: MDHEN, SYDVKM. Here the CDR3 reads CASSLVQGVNSPLHF. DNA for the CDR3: TGTGCCAGCAGCCTGGTGCAGGGGGTGAATTCACCCCTCCACTTT. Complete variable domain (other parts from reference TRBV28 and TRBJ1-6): DVKVTQSSRYLVKRTGEKVFLECVQDMDHENMFWYRQDPGLGLRLIYFSYDVKMKEKGDIPEGYSVSREKKERFSLILESASTNQTSMYLCASSLVQGVNSPLHFGNGTRLTVT.

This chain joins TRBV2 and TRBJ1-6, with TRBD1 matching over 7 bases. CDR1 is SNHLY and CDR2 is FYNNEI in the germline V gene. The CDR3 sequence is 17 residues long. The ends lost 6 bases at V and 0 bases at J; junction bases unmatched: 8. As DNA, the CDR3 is TGTGCCAGCAGGGGACCTAGGGACAGCTCCTATAATTCACCCCTCCACTTT. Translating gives CASRGPRDSSYNSPLHF.

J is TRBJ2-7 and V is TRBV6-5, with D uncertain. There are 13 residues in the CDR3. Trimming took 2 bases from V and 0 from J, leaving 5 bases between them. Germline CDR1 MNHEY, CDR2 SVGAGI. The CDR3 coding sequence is TGTGCCAGCAGTTACGGCTACTCCTACGAGCAGTACTTC. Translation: CASSYGYSYEQYF.

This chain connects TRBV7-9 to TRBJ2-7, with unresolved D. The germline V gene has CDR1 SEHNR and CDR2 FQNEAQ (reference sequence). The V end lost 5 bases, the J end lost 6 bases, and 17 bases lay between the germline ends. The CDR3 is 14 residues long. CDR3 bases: TGTGCCAGCAGCATAGACCAGTACAGTATCGAGCAGTACTTC. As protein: CASSIDQYSIEQYF.

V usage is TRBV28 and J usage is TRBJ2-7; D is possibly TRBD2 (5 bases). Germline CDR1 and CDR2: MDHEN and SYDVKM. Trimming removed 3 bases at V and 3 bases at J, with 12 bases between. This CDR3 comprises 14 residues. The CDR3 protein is CASSFLWESYEQYF. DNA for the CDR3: TGTGCCAGCAGTTTTCTATGGGAGAGCTACGAGCAGTACTTC.

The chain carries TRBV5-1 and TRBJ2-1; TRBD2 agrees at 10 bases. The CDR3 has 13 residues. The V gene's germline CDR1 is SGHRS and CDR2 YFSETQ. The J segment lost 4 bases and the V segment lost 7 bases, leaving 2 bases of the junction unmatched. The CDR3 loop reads CASGLAEYNEQFF. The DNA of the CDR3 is TGCGCCAGCGGACTAGCGGAGTACAATGAGCAGTTCTTC.

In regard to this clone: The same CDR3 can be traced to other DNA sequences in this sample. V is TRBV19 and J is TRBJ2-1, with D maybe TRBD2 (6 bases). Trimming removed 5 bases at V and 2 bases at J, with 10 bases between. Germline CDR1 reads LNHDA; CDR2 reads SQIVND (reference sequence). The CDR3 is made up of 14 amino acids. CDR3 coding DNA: TGTGCCAGTAGTCGGGCGGGACCCTACAATGAGCAGTTCTTC. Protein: CASSRAGPYNEQFF.

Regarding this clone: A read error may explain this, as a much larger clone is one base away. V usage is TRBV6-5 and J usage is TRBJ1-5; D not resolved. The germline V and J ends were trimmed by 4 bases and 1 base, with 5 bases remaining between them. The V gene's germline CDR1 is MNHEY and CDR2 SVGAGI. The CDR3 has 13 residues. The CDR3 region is CASSLESNQPQHF. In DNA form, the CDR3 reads TGTGCCAGCAGTTTAGAGAGCAATCAGCCCCAGCATTTT.

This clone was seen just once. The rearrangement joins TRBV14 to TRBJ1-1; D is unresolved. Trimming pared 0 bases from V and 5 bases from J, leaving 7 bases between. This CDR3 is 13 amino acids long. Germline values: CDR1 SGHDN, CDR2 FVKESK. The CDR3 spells CASSQDLGTEAFF. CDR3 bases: TGTGCCAGCAGCCAAGATCTGGGGACTGAAGCTTTCTTT.

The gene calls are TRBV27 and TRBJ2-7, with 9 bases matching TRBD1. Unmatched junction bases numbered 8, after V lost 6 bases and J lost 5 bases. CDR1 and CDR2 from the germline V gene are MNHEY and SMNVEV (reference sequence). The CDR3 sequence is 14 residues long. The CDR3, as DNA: TGTGCCAGCAGCAACTGGGACAGGGTCCACGAGCAGTACTTC. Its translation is CASSNWDRVHEQYF.

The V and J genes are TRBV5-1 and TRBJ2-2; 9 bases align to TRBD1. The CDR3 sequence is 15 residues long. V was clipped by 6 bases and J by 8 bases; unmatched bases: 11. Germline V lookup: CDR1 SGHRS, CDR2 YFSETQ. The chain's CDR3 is CASIPTGTGTGELFF. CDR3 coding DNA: TGCGCCAGCATCCCTACCGGGACAGGGACTGGGGAGCTGTTTTTT.